Shown below are 31 T cell receptor beta chains from a single sample sequenced in a study of T cell changes during pregnancy in multiple sclerosis. Libraries were prepared by immunoSEQ multiplex PCR; TCRdb keeps only in-frame clonotypes and omits some of them. In the table there are some 60,000 clones, approximately 91% of which are singletons. This specimen was peripheral blood, taken in the second trimester of pregnancy. Receptor source: a female donor with multiple sclerosis, enrolled in a pregnancy study.

The DNA for the CDR3 is TGTGCCAGCAGCCGAGGGACATTGAACACTGAAGCTTTCTTT. Translated, it gives CASSRGTLNTEAFF. The chain carries TRBV6-5 and TRBJ1-1; perhaps TRBD1 as D (6 bases). This CDR3 contains 14 residues. Germline V lookup: CDR1 MNHEY, CDR2 SVGAGI. Trimming cost V 6 bases and J 0 bases, with 11 bases left between them.

The genes are TRBV6-1 and TRBJ2-3; TRBD1 matches at 8 bases. Trimming took 5 bases from V and 4 from J; bases not matched to a gene: 5. There are 14 residues in the CDR3. Germline CDR1 MNHNS, CDR2 SASEGT. CDR3 nucleotides: TGTGCCAGCAGTCAGACAGGGGTGCCAGATACGCAGTATTTT. It encodes CASSQTGVPDTQYF.

The chain recombines TRBV6-6 with TRBJ2-7; TRBD2 might be the D (5 bases). V was trimmed by 6 bases and J by 0 bases, leaving 9 bases between them. CDR3 size: 13 residues. Germline CDR1 reads MNHNY; CDR2 reads SVGAGI (reference sequence). CDR3: CASREGSSYEQYF. The CDR3 DNA reads TGTGCCAGCAGAGAGGGTAGCTCCTACGAGCAGTACTTC.

The chain employs TRBV7-6 and TRBJ1-2; D call uncertain. Germline CDR1 reads SGHVS; CDR2 reads FNYEAQ. V lost 1 base to trimming and J lost 5 bases, with 14 bases between them. CDR3 size: 15 residues. The DNA for the CDR3 is TGTGCCAGCAGCTTAGGATGGGAGAAGCGGTATGGCTACACCTTC. Translation gives CASSLGWEKRYGYTF.

This clone was detected once. V usage is TRBV6-5 and J usage is TRBJ1-3; D might be TRBD1 (5 bases). Germline V gene data show CDR1 as MNHEY and CDR2 as SVGAGI. The CDR3 is made up of 12 amino acids. Here the CDR3 reads CASGTLGNTIYF. The DNA for the CDR3 is TGTGCGAGTGGGACTCTTGGAAACACCATATATTTT.

This chain links TRBV2 with TRBJ2-2; 10 positions match TRBD1. There are 17 residues in the CDR3. V trimming: 7 bases; J trimming: 0 bases; junction bases outside the gene matches: 8. Germline-derived CDR1 and CDR2 are SNHLY and FYNNEI. In nucleotides, the CDR3 is TGTGCCAGCAAAGGGACAGGGGACCACCCGAACACCGGGGAGCTGTTTTTT. This translates into CASKGTGDHPNTGELFF.

CDR3 bases: TGCGCCAGCAGCCAAGATAGTGAGGGATCACCCCTCCACTTT. As protein: CASSQDSEGSPLHF. V is TRBV4-1 and J is TRBJ1-6; D uncertain. Germline-derived CDR1 and CDR2 are MGHRA and YSYEKL. Trimming pared 0 bases from V and 10 bases from J, leaving 10 bases between. The CDR3 covers 14 residues.

The rearrangement links TRBV27 to TRBJ1-2; 7 positions match TRBD1. Germline V lookup: CDR1 MNHEY, CDR2 SMNVEV (reference sequence). This CDR3 has 15 residues. V shed 6 bases and J 8 bases; nucleotides not matched to a gene: 15. CDR3 DNA: TGTGCCAGCAGGCAGACAGGGTGGTCGGCTTTAGGCTACACCTTC. Its protein product is CASRQTGWSALGYTF.

The rearrangement uses TRBV2 and TRBJ1-4; 10 bases fit TRBD1. The CDR3 sequence is 18 residues long. In germline, CDR1 is SNHLY, CDR2 FYNNEI. The V segment lost 6 bases and the J segment 0 bases; nucleotides outside the gene matches: 10. The CDR3 coding sequence is TGTGCCAGCAGCATCGACAGGGGGCCTGTTGCAACTAATGAAAAACTGTTTTTT. Translating gives CASSIDRGPVATNEKLFF.

The chain joins TRBV5-6 to TRBJ2-3; 10 bases fit TRBD1. Per germline, CDR1 SGHDT and CDR2 YYEEEE. Trimming took 0 bases from V and 7 from J; bases not matched to a gene: 5. There are 15 residues in the CDR3. In DNA form, the CDR3 reads TGTGCCAGCAGCTTGGGCGGGACAGGGGTACATACGCAGTATTTT. This translates into CASSLGGTGVHTQYF.

The V call is TRBV5-5, the J call TRBJ1-2; D might be TRBD1 (6 bases). This CDR3 has 16 amino acids. Per germline, CDR1 SGHKS and CDR2 YYEKEE (reference sequence). The germline V and J ends were trimmed by 0 bases and 1 base, with 13 bases remaining between them. The CDR3 sequence is CASSLGGGPSNYGYTF. The CDR3 DNA sequence: TGTGCCAGCAGCTTGGGGGGGGGCCCGAGTAACTATGGCTACACCTTC.

This clone was recorded once. V usage is TRBV5-1 and J usage is TRBJ2-5; D not resolved. Trimming removed 0 bases at V and 3 bases at J, with 12 bases between. Germline loops: CDR1 SGHRS, CDR2 YFSETQ. This CDR3 contains 15 residues. CDR3 amino acids: CASSLARLPEETQYF. The CDR3 bases are TGCGCCAGCAGCTTGGCCCGACTGCCAGAAGAGACCCAGTACTTC. Using reference TRBV5-1 and TRBJ2-5 for the parts outside the CDR3, the full variable domain is KAGVTQTPRYLIKTRGQQVTLSCSPISGHRSVSWYQQTPGQGLQFLFEYFSETQRNKGNFPGRFSGRQFSNSRSEMNVSTLELGDSALYLCASSLARLPEETQYFGPGTRLLVL.

The genes are TRBV7-9 and TRBJ2-1; possibly TRBD2 for D (5 bases). Germline CDR1 reads SEHNR; CDR2 reads FQNEAQ (reference sequence). This CDR3 is built from 12 residues. V lost 0 bases and J 10 bases, leaving 7 bases between the germline ends. The CDR3 sequence is CASSLAPGEQFF. CDR3 coding DNA: TGTGCCAGCAGCTTAGCTCCGGGAGAGCAGTTCTTC.

The chain carries TRBV6-6 and TRBJ1-4; the match to TRBD1 covers 7 bases. The CDR3 runs 14 residues. The germline V gene has CDR1 MNHNY and CDR2 SVGAGI (reference sequence). The V gene end was trimmed by 7 bases and the J gene end by 8 bases; junction bases not matched to a gene: 10. Here the CDR3 DNA reads TGTGCCAGCACCCCACCGGGACAGCAAGAAAAACTGTTTTTT. Translation: CASTPPGQQEKLFF.

J is TRBJ2-2 and V is TRBV7-3; 8 bases align to TRBD1. Germline lookup yields CDR1 SGHTA and CDR2 FQGTGA. With 6 bases clipped from V and 9 bases from J, the junction kept 6 bases outside the gene matches. The CDR3 is 13 residues long. As DNA, the CDR3 is TGTGCCAGCAGTTACGGACAGGGCCGGGAGCTGTTTTTT. It yields the protein CASSYGQGRELFF.

The rearrangement links TRBV6-4 to TRBJ2-2, with 12 bases fitting TRBD2. This CDR3 has 14 residues. The junction had 0 bases not matched to a gene; V was cut back by 2 bases and J by 8 bases. Germline assignment: CDR1 MRHNA and CDR2 SNTAGT. The CDR3 DNA follows: TGTGCCAGCAGTGACGGACTAGCGGGGGGGGAGCTGTTTTTT. This encodes CASSDGLAGGELFF.

The J gene is TRBJ2-7, the V gene TRBV5-4; 9 nucleotides match TRBD1. Germline assignment: CDR1 SGHNT and CDR2 YYREEE (reference sequence). The CDR3 consists of 14 residues. V trimming: 4 bases; J trimming: 3 bases; junction bases outside the gene matches: 5. The CDR3 is CASSVDRGNYEQYF. The CDR3 DNA reads as TGTGCCAGCAGCGTAGACAGGGGGAACTACGAGCAGTACTTC.

The CDR3 nucleotides read TGTGCCAGCAGCCTCAGGGGGCGAGACTATGGCTACACCTTC. Translating gives CASSLRGRDYGYTF. V is TRBV5-4 and J is TRBJ1-2, with TRBD1 matching over 8 bases. The trim removed 4 bases at V and 3 bases at J, leaving 5 bases unmatched. Germline lookup yields CDR1 SGHNT and CDR2 YYREEE (reference sequence). The length of the CDR3 is 14 residues.

The chain joins TRBV7-2 to TRBJ2-7; possibly TRBD2 for D (6 bases). Germline assignment: CDR1 SGHTA and CDR2 FQGNSA. V lost 1 base, J lost 3 bases, and 13 bases lay in between. This CDR3 has 15 amino acids. CDR3 in amino acids: CASSLEGIGGYEQYF. The CDR3 coding sequence is TGTGCCAGCAGCTTAGAGGGTATCGGGGGCTACGAGCAGTACTTC.

This chain joins TRBV15 and TRBJ1-2; D remains unclear. Deletions cut 0 bases from V and 3 bases from J, with 8 bases between. The CDR3 spans 14 residues. Germline V gene data show CDR1 as LNHNV and CDR2 as YYDKDF (reference sequence). The CDR3 protein is CATSRDRRDYGYTF. The CDR3 DNA reads as TGTGCCACCAGCAGAGATAGGAGGGACTATGGCTACACCTTC.

This clone was seen once. CDR3 protein: CASSQEGTGGYGETQYF. For the CDR3, the DNA is TGTGCCAGCAGCCAAGAAGGGACGGGGGGGTATGGGGAGACCCAGTACTTC. This rearrangement joins TRBV4-2 to TRBJ2-5; 8 nucleotides match TRBD2. The CDR3 has 17 residues. J lost 5 bases, V lost 0 bases, and 11 bases had no gene match. Germline V CDR1 and CDR2: LGHNA, YNFKEQ.

This chain connects TRBV28 to TRBJ1-2; the D gene is possibly TRBD1 (5 bases). Germline V gene sequence: CDR1 MDHEN, CDR2 SYDVKM. This CDR3 has 13 amino acids. V gave up 2 bases and J gave up 8 bases, with 12 bases separating them. CDR3 protein: CASSLGQGHGYTF. The CDR3 bases are TGTGCCAGCAGTTTAGGGCAGGGCCACGGCTACACCTTC.

V usage is TRBV5-1 and J usage is TRBJ2-1, with TRBD2 matching over 7 bases. V shed 0 bases, J shed 9 bases, and the junction held 9 bases outside the gene matches. The CDR3 length is 15 residues. CDR1 and CDR2 (germline): SGHRS, YFSETQ. CDR3 amino acids: CASSLAPPGGPEQFF. The CDR3 nucleotides read TGCGCCAGCAGCTTGGCCCCCCCGGGAGGCCCTGAGCAGTTCTTC.

The chain joins TRBV7-6 to TRBJ1-3, with D tentatively TRBD1 (5 bases). Germline V gene sequence: CDR1 SGHVS, CDR2 FNYEAQ. CDR3 length: 14 amino acids. The germline V and J ends were trimmed by 5 bases and 2 bases, with 10 bases remaining between them. CDR3 in amino acids: CASSLRVPGNTIYF. CDR3 in DNA: TGTGCCAGCAGCCTCAGGGTTCCTGGAAACACCATATATTTT.

The CDR3 DNA reads as TGTGCCAGTAGTATAGACAGGTGGTATGCTGGCTACACCTTC. This gives the protein CASSIDRWYAGYTF. This chain links TRBV19 with TRBJ1-2; D gene unclear. Trimming shortened V by 0 bases and J by 7 bases, and 12 bases separated the two germline ends. There are 14 residues in the CDR3. The germline CDR1 and CDR2 sequences are LNHDA and SQIVND (reference sequence).

The chain uses TRBV9 and TRBJ2-7, with a weak D call TRBD2 (5 bases). The germline gives CDR1 SGDLS, CDR2 YYNGEE. Trimming cost V 7 bases and J 3 bases, with 20 bases left between them. This CDR3 comprises 15 residues. CDR3 region: CASPVVQDCHYEQYF. For the CDR3, the DNA is TGTGCCAGCCCAGTAGTTCAGGACTGCCACTACGAGCAGTACTTC.

This clone was detected once. V gene TRBV4-1 combines with J gene TRBJ2-5; TRBD2 agrees at 12 bases. Germline V gene data show CDR1 as MGHRA and CDR2 as YSYEKL. CDR3 length equals 17 residues. Trimming took 1 base from V and 5 from J; bases not matched to a gene: 8. As DNA, the CDR3 is TGCGCCAGCAGCCAAGTGGCTAGCGGGGGGGCCGGGGAGACCCAGTACTTC. This gives the protein CASSQVASGGAGETQYF.

The chain combines TRBV9 with TRBJ2-3; 10 nucleotides agree with TRBD1. The V and J ends lost 0 bases and 2 bases, in that order; junction bases with no gene match: 9. CDR1 and CDR2 from the germline V gene are SGDLS and YYNGEE. The CDR3 is 18 residues long. In DNA, the CDR3 is TGTGCCAGCAGCGTAGTAGGAGGGACAGGGGCTTACACAGATACGCAGTATTTT. Translating gives CASSVVGGTGAYTDTQYF.

The V and J genes are TRBV4-3 and TRBJ1-6, with 8 bases that match TRBD1. This CDR3 is built from 18 residues. The V segment lost 1 base and the J segment 11 bases; nucleotides outside the gene matches: 16. Germline values: CDR1 LGHNA, CDR2 YSLEER. CDR3 loop: CASSQAMGPDRVHPPLHF. The CDR3, as DNA: TGCGCCAGCAGCCAAGCCATGGGCCCGGACAGGGTGCATCCACCCCTCCACTTT.

This clone was detected only a few times. The genes are TRBV11-2 and TRBJ1-1; D is unresolved. The ends were cut back, 3 bases at V and 5 bases at J, with 7 bases in the middle. Per the germline V gene, CDR1 is SGHAT and CDR2 is FQNNGV. The CDR3 spans 12 residues. The CDR3 sequence: CASSFPQTEAFF. CDR3 DNA: TGTGCCAGCAGCTTCCCCCAAACTGAAGCTTTCTTT.

The J gene is TRBJ1-5, the V gene TRBV2, with a weak D call TRBD1 (6 bases). The CDR3 consists of 15 residues. The germline V gene has CDR1 SNHLY and CDR2 FYNNEI. Trimming removed 4 bases at V and 0 bases at J, with 10 bases between. CDR3 sequence: CASSGTVYSNQPQHF. The CDR3 region has the DNA TGTGCCAGCAGTGGGACAGTCTATAGCAATCAGCCCCAGCATTTT.